A single sample is the source of the 29 T cell receptor beta chains below, sequenced in a study of vaccination effects on CD4 cells after COVID-19. CD4+ T cell isolation took place after approximately 11 days of culture. These receptors lack a known antigen. The repertoire was sequenced with immunoSEQ multiplex PCR; TCRdb's copy has only in-frame clones and lacks some. The sample has 30,000 to 40,000 clones, about four fifths seen once. The sample was CD4+ T cells from PBMCs cultured without peptide, taken before COVID-19 vaccination. These receptors came from a human donor who received a COVID-19 vaccine.

The V and J genes are TRBV5-1 and TRBJ2-7; possibly TRBD1 for D (5 bases). The CDR3 has 16 amino acids. Germline assignment: CDR1 SGHRS and CDR2 YFSETQ. The V end was cut by 4 bases, the J end by 4 bases, with 21 bases between. CDR3 nucleotides: TGCGCCAGCAGCCCCGACCTCAAGACAGCTCCTTACGAGCAGTACGTC. Translating gives CASSPDLKTAPYEQYV.

The chain joins TRBV7-3 to TRBJ2-1; 7 bases align to TRBD1. Trimming took 6 bases from V and 4 from J; bases not matched to a gene: 12. CDR3 length: 16 residues. The germline V gene has CDR1 SGHTA and CDR2 FQGTGA. The CDR3 spells CASSVTGASGYNEQFF. The DNA of the CDR3 is TGTGCCAGCAGTGTTACAGGGGCGTCGGGTTACAATGAGCAGTTCTTC. Filled out from reference TRBV7-3 and TRBJ2-1, the complete variable domain reads GAGVSQTPSNKVTEKGKYVELRCDPISGHTALYWYRQSLGQGPEFLIYFQGTGAADDSGLPNDRFFAVRPEGSVSTLKIQRTERGDSAVYLCASSVTGASGYNEQFFGPGTRLTVL.

This chain links TRBV28 with TRBJ2-5; D possibly uses TRBD1 or TRBD2 (5 bases each). Germline values: CDR1 MDHEN, CDR2 SYDVKM. Trimming pared 2 bases from V and 2 bases from J, leaving 9 bases between. This CDR3 comprises 14 residues. The CDR3 bases are TGTGCCAGCAGTTTAGGGGGTATGCAAGAGACCCAGTACTTC. It encodes CASSLGGMQETQYF. Combining the CDR3 with reference TRBV28 and TRBJ2-5 gives the whole variable domain DVKVTQSSRYLVKRTGEKVFLECVQDMDHENMFWYRQDPGLGLRLIYFSYDVKMKEKGDIPEGYSVSREKKERFSLILESASTNQTSMYLCASSLGGMQETQYFGPGTRLLVL.

The V and J genes are TRBV24-1 and TRBJ2-2, with a possible D match to TRBD1 (6 bases). Trimming took off 3 bases at V and 2 bases at J, with 12 bases between the two ends. Germline V CDR1 and CDR2: KGHDR, SFDVKD. The CDR3 is made up of 16 amino acids. The CDR3 loop is CATSDARGLNTGELFF. CDR3 nucleotide sequence: TGTGCCACCAGTGATGCCAGGGGCCTTAACACCGGGGAGCTGTTTTTT.

The rearrangement joins TRBV12-5 to TRBJ2-2; 7 bases match TRBD2. CDR3 length: 15 amino acids. Germline CDR1 reads LGHNT; CDR2 reads FRNRAP. J gave up 0 bases and V 5 bases, and 3 bases lay outside the gene matches. CDR3 coding DNA: TGTGCTAGTGGTGGCGCGGGGGCGAACACCGGGGAGCTGTTTTTT. The encoded protein is CASGGAGANTGELFF.

The rearrangement links TRBV2 to TRBJ1-5; D gene unclear. Trimming stripped 4 bases from V and 6 bases from J, with 19 bases between. Germline V CDR1 and CDR2: SNHLY, FYNNEI. The CDR3 loop spans 16 amino acids. DNA for the CDR3: TGTGCCAGCAGTGTCTCTGATTCGGGTTCCGGTCAGCCCCAGCATTTT. The encoded protein is CASSVSDSGSGQPQHF.

The V gene is TRBV11-2, the J gene TRBJ2-1; 9 bases are a match to TRBD2. V was clipped by 0 bases and J by 7 bases; unmatched bases: 7. Germline CDR1 is SGHAT and CDR2 is FQNNGV. The CDR3 extends over 16 amino acids. The CDR3: CASSLDGGGAWNEQFF. The CDR3 region has the DNA TGTGCCAGCAGCTTAGATGGCGGGGGGGCTTGGAATGAGCAGTTCTTC.

The chain has TRBV2 and TRBJ2-7; the D call may be TRBD1 or TRBD2 (7 bases each). Germline lookup yields CDR1 SNHLY and CDR2 FYNNEI. V gave up 6 bases and J gave up 2 bases, with 14 bases separating them. The CDR3 runs 14 residues. The CDR3 protein is CASRRQGGTYEQYV. In DNA, the CDR3 is TGTGCCAGCAGGCGACAGGGAGGGACCTACGAGCAGTACGTC.

J is TRBJ2-3 and V is TRBV7-3; perhaps TRBD2 as D (5 bases). Germline V gives CDR1 SGHTA, CDR2 FQGTGA. The length of the CDR3 is 15 residues. V was clipped by 5 bases and J by 1 base, with 13 bases between them. The CDR3 DNA is TGTGCCAGCAGCCCCTACTTGGAGGGCACAGATACGCAGTATTTT. As protein: CASSPYLEGTDTQYF. The full variable domain, its missing parts supplied by reference TRBV7-3 and TRBJ2-3, is GAGVSQTPSNKVTEKGKYVELRCDPISGHTALYWYRQSLGQGPEFLIYFQGTGAADDSGLPNDRFFAVRPEGSVSTLKIQRTERGDSAVYLCASSPYLEGTDTQYFGPGTRLTVL.

The J gene is TRBJ2-4, the V gene TRBV29-1; D uncertain. Trimming removed 5 bases from V and 0 bases from J, with 11 bases in between. Germline assignment: CDR1 SQVTM and CDR2 ANQGSEA. CDR3 length: 14 amino acids. CDR3 in DNA: TGCAGCGTTAATCACGGCCTAGCCAAAAACATTCAGTACTTC. It encodes CSVNHGLAKNIQYF.

V usage is TRBV5-1 and J usage is TRBJ2-6; no firm D call. The CDR3 sequence is 20 residues long. Trimming took off 1 base at V and 0 bases at J, with 20 bases between the two ends. CDR1 is SGHRS, CDR2 YFSETQ, per germline. In DNA form, the CDR3 reads TGCGCCAGCAGCTTGTACGGAGCTGACACCAGGTACTCTGGGGCCAACGTCCTGACTTTC. Its protein product is CASSLYGADTRYSGANVLTF.

This sequence joins TRBV12-5 and TRBJ2-6; D call uncertain. Trimming took off 1 base at V and 0 bases at J, with 4 bases between the two ends. CDR1 and CDR2 (germline): LGHNT, FRNRAP. The CDR3 totals 15 residues. CDR3 amino acids: CASGLGYSGANVLTF. Here the CDR3 DNA reads TGTGCTAGTGGTTTGGGCTACTCTGGGGCCAACGTCCTGACTTTC.

The rearrangement links TRBV7-2 to TRBJ1-4; 7 positions match TRBD1. CDR1 and CDR2 from the germline V gene are SGHTA and FQGNSA. The V gene end was trimmed by 3 bases and the J gene end by 3 bases; junction bases not matched to a gene: 4. This CDR3 is 15 amino acids long. This CDR3 reads CASSFLDRANEKLFF. CDR3 DNA sequence: TGTGCCAGCAGCTTTTTAGACAGGGCTAATGAAAAACTGTTTTTT.

The chain combines TRBV20-1 with TRBJ1-3; possibly TRBD1 for D (5 bases). Germline V gene data show CDR1 as DFQATT and CDR2 as SNEGSKA (reference sequence). Trimming pared 3 bases from V and 0 bases from J, leaving 9 bases between. The CDR3 is 14 residues long. The DNA of the CDR3 is TGCAGTGCTAGTGTGGACAACTCTGGAAACACCATATATTTT. It translates to CSASVDNSGNTIYF.

The CDR3 region has the DNA TGTGCCAGCAGCCCCAGGGACAGGGGGGCTGAAGCTTTCTTT. It is translated as CASSPRDRGAEAFF. The V call is TRBV5-6, the J call TRBJ1-1; 11 positions agree with TRBD1. J lost 6 bases, V lost 4 bases, and 5 bases had no gene match. This CDR3 has 14 amino acids. Looked up from germline, CDR1 is SGHDT and CDR2 is YYEEEE.

V usage is TRBV30 and J usage is TRBJ2-1, with TRBD1 identical over 8 bases. The CDR3 consists of 13 residues. With 7 bases clipped from V and 2 bases from J, the junction kept 4 bases outside the gene matches. Germline CDR1 reads GTSNPN; CDR2 reads SVGIG (reference sequence). CDR3 coding DNA: TGTGCCTCGACAGGGGTCACCTACAATGAGCAGTTCTTC. It codes for CASTGVTYNEQFF.

V usage is TRBV2 and J usage is TRBJ2-1, with 8 bases that match TRBD1. The CDR3 has 13 amino acids. The germline V gene encodes CDR1 SNHLY and CDR2 FYNNEI. The J segment lost 8 bases and the V segment lost 6 bases, leaving 6 bases of the junction unmatched. CDR3 sequence (DNA): TGTGCCAGCAGGGACGACAGGGGCCATGAGCAGTTCTTC. It codes for CASRDDRGHEQFF.

This chain's CDR3 is CASSEAPNTEAFF. The CDR3 DNA sequence: TGTGCCAGCAGCGAGGCCCCGAACACTGAAGCTTTCTTT. This sequence joins TRBV7-3 and TRBJ1-1; no clear D gene. From germline, CDR1 is SGHTA and CDR2 FQGTGA. Trimming pared 5 bases from V and 1 base from J, leaving 8 bases between. This CDR3 has 13 residues.

The gene calls are TRBV2 and TRBJ2-7; D may be TRBD1 (5 bases). The CDR3 spans 12 residues. From germline, CDR1 is SNHLY and CDR2 FYNNEI. Trimming removed 5 bases from V and 3 bases from J, with 8 bases in between. The CDR3 spells CASSLDNYEQYV. In DNA form, the CDR3 reads TGTGCCAGCAGTTTGGACAACTACGAGCAGTACGTC.

This chain uses TRBV6-6 with TRBJ2-2; 9 bases fit TRBD2. The CDR3 runs 17 residues. V shed 6 bases, J shed 4 bases, and the junction held 12 bases outside the gene matches. CDR1 MNHNY and CDR2 SVGAGI come from the germline V gene (reference sequence). The CDR3 here is CASSRRARAGGTGELFF. The CDR3 DNA reads TGTGCCAGCAGCCGACGAGCTCGAGCGGGGGGCACCGGGGAGCTGTTTTTT.

The chain recombines TRBV10-3 with TRBJ1-2; 8 bases are a match to TRBD1. This CDR3 is 14 amino acids long. Germline lookup yields CDR1 ENHRY and CDR2 SYGVKD. V shed 4 bases and J 2 bases; nucleotides not matched to a gene: 3. As DNA, the CDR3 is TGTGCCATCAGTGGTCAGGGGGCCAACTATGGCTACACCTTC. This codes for CAISGQGANYGYTF.

There are a few counts of this clone. The chain is built from TRBV5-4 and TRBJ1-3; D unresolved. The CDR3 runs 14 residues. V gave up 0 bases and J gave up 2 bases, with 6 bases separating them. In germline, CDR1 is SGHNT, CDR2 YYREEE (reference sequence). The CDR3 spells CASSLVGTGNTIYF. In DNA form, the CDR3 reads TGTGCCAGCAGCTTGGTGGGGACTGGAAACACCATATATTTT.

The rearrangement joins TRBV27 to TRBJ2-7, with 8 bases matching TRBD2. The CDR3 is 14 residues long. The germline V gene encodes CDR1 MNHEY and CDR2 SMNVEV (reference sequence). With V trimmed by 7 bases and J by 4 bases, 9 bases remained unmatched. The CDR3 here is CASMSVSSGYEQYV. Here the CDR3 DNA reads TGTGCCAGCATGTCGGTTTCTAGCGGGTACGAGCAGTACGTC.

The chain couples TRBV7-9 to TRBJ1-3, with D hard to call. The V and J ends lost 4 bases and 1 base respectively, with 11 bases between them. The CDR3 extends over 15 amino acids. Germline loops: CDR1 SEHNR, CDR2 FQNEAQ (reference sequence). CDR3 in amino acids: CASSSLGLSGNTIYF. CDR3 sequence (DNA): TGTGCCAGCAGCTCCTTGGGTCTATCTGGAAACACCATATATTTT.

This clone occurred a few times. The chain employs TRBV5-4 and TRBJ1-1; D remains ambiguous. CDR3 size: 15 residues. The V end lost 4 bases, the J end lost 1 base, and 14 bases lay between the germline ends. Germline lookup yields CDR1 SGHNT and CDR2 YYREEE (reference sequence). For the CDR3, the DNA is TGTGCCAGCAGCCCTAACCCTACAGAGAACACTGAAGCTTTCTTT. Translation: CASSPNPTENTEAFF.

The V call is TRBV6-5, the J call TRBJ2-4; the match to TRBD2 covers 9 bases. CDR1 MNHEY and CDR2 SVGAGI come from the germline V gene. V lost 11 bases to trimming and J lost 2 bases; unmatched junction nucleotides: 7. The CDR3 length is 14 residues. The CDR3: CASGAGGTKNIQYF. The CDR3 DNA is TGTGCCTCTGGAGCGGGGGGTACCAAAAACATTCAGTACTTC.

The V gene is TRBV19, the J gene TRBJ1-2, with a tentative D call TRBD1 (6 bases). CDR3 size: 16 residues. Germline CDR1 reads LNHDA; CDR2 reads SQIVND (reference sequence). Trimming took 6 bases from V and 0 from J, leaving 17 bases between them. The CDR3 spells CASSLSQGRANYGYTF. The CDR3 DNA reads as TGTGCCAGTAGCTTATCACAGGGAAGAGCTAACTATGGCTACACCTTC.

To note about this clone: Mismatch with germline at one junction end may stem from a read error. The V call is TRBV6-1, the J call TRBJ1-2; D remains ambiguous. The CDR3 sequence is 17 residues long. Germline CDR1 reads MNHNS; CDR2 reads SASEGT. The CDR3 loop reads CASSEGPLMITNYGYTF. The CDR3 bases are TGTGCCAGCAGCGAAGGCCCTCTTATGATTACTAACTATGGCTACACCTTC.

The rearrangement links TRBV15 to TRBJ2-2; TRBD2 might be the D (5 bases). The CDR3 runs 13 residues. V gave up 4 bases and J gave up 2 bases, with 5 bases separating them. The germline V gene encodes CDR1 LNHNV and CDR2 YYDKDF (reference sequence). The CDR3 region is CATSTGNTGELFF. CDR3 sequence (DNA): TGTGCCACCAGCACGGGAAACACCGGGGAGCTGTTTTTT.